Listed below are T cell receptor beta chains from one sample, sequenced in a study of CD8+ T cells in alopecia areata. TCRdb's copy holds only in-frame clones and misses some; the assay was immunoSEQ multiplex PCR. Counted here are about 180,000 clones, less than 75% occurring once; the ten biggest clones make up about an eighth. Sequenced material: CD8+ T cells sorted from blood, taken at week 0. These receptors were obtained from a human donor with alopecia areata. Both conserved end residues are part of each CDR3. The order of the fields is D gene, J gene, clone size, V gene, CDR3 DNA, CDR3 protein. The D gene is left open where the match is weak. Only part of the rows carry a size: once, few, many, or a class if the clone is expanded.

-,TRBJ1-5,-,TRBV7-9,TGTGCCAGCAGCTTAGGTTATCAGCCCCAGCATTTT,CASSLGYQPQHF
-,TRBJ2-5,-,TRBV27,TGTGCCAGCAGTTCTCGAAAGACTCGTGGCCAAGAGACCCAGTACTTC,CASSSRKTRGQETQYF
TRBD1,TRBJ2-3,-,TRBV6-1,TGTGCCACCGGGATCCGGGACAGGGCCACAGATACGCAGTATTTT,CATGIRDRATDTQYF
-,TRBJ2-3,-,TRBV5-6,TGTGCCAGCCCGGCGGGGACAGATACGCAGTATTTT,CASPAGTDTQYF
-,TRBJ2-7,-,TRBV23-1,TGCGCCAGCAGTCAATTCCGCGGGGGCGATCCCTACGAGCAGTACTTC,CASSQFRGGDPYEQYF
TRBD1,TRBJ2-1,-,TRBV27,TGTGCCAGCAGCCCAATGGGACAGGGAATTAATGAGCAGTTCTTC,CASSPMGQGINEQFF
-,TRBJ2-7,-,TRBV4-1,TGCGCCAGCAGCCAAGATACCGGATTCGACGAGCAGTACTTC,CASSQDTGFDEQYF
-,TRBJ2-2,-,TRBV27,TGTGCCAGCAGTTTATTCTCGGGAGAGGTCACCGGGGAGCTGTTTTTT,CASSLFSGEVTGELFF
-,TRBJ1-2,-,TRBV29-1,TGCAGCGTTGAAGATAGAAGCCCGGCCCTCTATGGCTACACCTTC,CSVEDRSPALYGYTF
-,TRBJ1-5,-,TRBV15,TGTGCCACCAGCGAGGACAGAGGGTATCAGCCCCAGCATTTT,CATSEDRGYQPQHF
-,TRBJ2-3,-,TRBV13,TGTGCCAGCAGTTGGCGGGGTATGGATACGCAGTATTTT,CASSWRGMDTQYF
TRBD1,TRBJ2-7,-,TRBV13,TGTGCCAGCAGCTCGACCGACAGGGACGAGCAGTACTTC,CASSSTDRDEQYF
-,TRBJ2-4,few,TRBV18,TGTGCCAGCTCCCAAGCCTTCCGGGAGAAGAACATTCAGTACTTC,CASSQAFREKNIQYF
-,TRBJ2-7,-,TRBV5-6,TGTGCCAGCAGCTTGGGACAGGACTTTCGCGAGCAGTACTTC,CASSLGQDFREQYF
-,TRBJ2-2,-,TRBV6-5,TGTGCCAGCAGTTACGAGTCGGGGGCTGCCGGGGAGCTGTTTTTT,CASSYESGAAGELFF
-,TRBJ2-3,-,TRBV6-1,TGTGCCAGCAGTGAAGAGGGGGTAGCCTGGGGCACAGATACGCAGTATTTT,CASSEEGVAWGTDTQYF
-,TRBJ2-7,-,TRBV30,TGTGCCTGGAGTCCGGTGAAACCCTACGAGCAGTACTTC,CAWSPVKPYEQYF
-,TRBJ2-7,few,TRBV29-1,TGCAGCGTTGTTGGCGGGATGGTGGCCTACGAGCAGTACTTC,CSVVGGMVAYEQYF
-,TRBJ1-2,few,TRBV29-1,TGCAGCGTCGAGCCTCAAATGGCGGAGGGCTACACCTTC,CSVEPQMAEGYTF
-,TRBJ1-4,few,TRBV7-8,TGTGCCAGCAGCGAACCACCGGGGGGTGAAAAACTGTTTTTT,CASSEPPGGEKLFF
TRBD2,TRBJ2-1,-,TRBV30,TGTGCCCCCGGCGCTAGCGGGGGGAGTGAGCAGTTCTTC,CAPGASGGSEQFF
-,TRBJ1-5,-,TRBV29-1,TGCAGCGTTCGTTCTGGGACGGCCTCCTCCCCCCAGCATTTT,CSVRSGTASSPQHF
TRBD1,TRBJ1-2,-,TRBV30,TGTGCCTGGAGCGGACAGGTCTACACCTTC,CAWSGQVYTF
-,TRBJ2-5,-,TRBV4-1,TGCGCCAGCCAAGAAACCCCCAGGGGGGTGGTAAAGACCCAGTACTTC,CASQETPRGVVKTQYF
-,TRBJ2-2,-,TRBV30,TGTGCCTGGAGTGCACAGGTCGGCACCGGGGAGCTGTTTTTT,CAWSAQVGTGELFF
TRBD1,TRBJ1-2,-,TRBV29-1,TGCAGCGTTGAGGGGACAGTCTATGGCTACACCTTC,CSVEGTVYGYTF
TRBD1,TRBJ1-2,-,TRBV30,TGTGCCTGGAGTGTTAGAGGACAGGGGGCCCCCCCCCACTATGGCTACACCTTC,CAWSVRGQGAPPHYGYTF
-,TRBJ2-3,-,TRBV9,TGTGCCAGCAGCGTTACCACAGGATCCTACACAGATACGCAGTATTTT,CASSVTTGSYTDTQYF
-,TRBJ1-2,-,TRBV5-6,TGTGCCAGCAGCTTAGGCCTAACAGGGACCTATGGCTACACCTTC,CASSLGLTGTYGYTF
-,TRBJ1-2,once,TRBV13,TGTGCCAGCAGCTTAGGTAGGGGGACCTATGGCTACACCTTC,CASSLGRGTYGYTF
-,TRBJ2-2,few,TRBV29-1,TGCAGCGTTGGGGGGGAGAACACCGGGGAGCTGTTTTTT,CSVGGENTGELFF
TRBD1,TRBJ1-5,-,TRBV27,TGTGCCAGCAGCCAAGGGGGCGTTCAGCCCCAGCATTTT,CASSQGGVQPQHF
-,TRBJ1-1,few,TRBV27,TGTGCCAGCAGTTTTGGGACTGAAGCTTTCTTT,CASSFGTEAFF
-,TRBJ2-5,few,TRBV9,TGTGCCAGCAGCGGTGGGACTGGGGAAGAGACCCAGTACTTC,CASSGGTGEETQYF
-,TRBJ2-2,-,TRBV15,TGTGCCACCAGCAGAGGCTCCGGGGAGCTGTTTTTT,CATSRGSGELFF
-,TRBJ1-5,-,TRBV2,TGTGCCAGCAGTGGACAGGATATCAATCAGCCCCAGCATTTT,CASSGQDINQPQHF
-,TRBJ1-2,-,TRBV7-9,TGTGCCAGCAGCGTCGGGACGAAAGGCTACACCTTC,CASSVGTKGYTF
-,TRBJ1-1,-,TRBV4-1,TGCGCCAGCAGCCATGTTGGGACGGTGAACACTGAAGCTTTCTTT,CASSHVGTVNTEAFF
-,TRBJ1-5,-,TRBV27,TGTGCCAGCAGTTCAGCTCCCTGGGGTCAGCCCCAGCATTTT,CASSSAPWGQPQHF
-,TRBJ2-1,-,TRBV19,TGTGCCAGTAGTAGCGGGGTCTCCTACAATGAGCAGTTCTTC,CASSSGVSYNEQFF
TRBD2,TRBJ2-1,-,TRBV2,TGTGCCAGCAGAACAGGACTAGCGGGGGGGCCTATCAATGAGCAGTTCTTC,CASRTGLAGGPINEQFF
TRBD2,TRBJ2-7,-,TRBV5-1,TGCGCCAGCAGTCCTCCGGGGGAGGGGAGCTACGAGCAGTACTTC,CASSPPGEGSYEQYF
-,TRBJ1-6,-,TRBV30,TGTGCCTGTTATACAGGGATTCTCCTCCACTTT,CACYTGILLHF
-,TRBJ2-1,-,TRBV5-1,TGCGCCAGCAGGGATGACAGCTACAACTCTGATGAGCAGTTCTTC,CASRDDSYNSDEQFF
TRBD1,TRBJ2-3,-,TRBV7-6,TGTGCCAGCAGCTTAACAGGGGGCCGACCATTGGATACGCAGTATTTT,CASSLTGGRPLDTQYF
-,TRBJ1-5,-,TRBV6-1,TGTGCCAGCAGTTGGTGGGGGGCCAATCAGCCCCAGCATTTT,CASSWWGANQPQHF
TRBD1,TRBJ1-2,-,TRBV5-1,TGCGCCAGCAGCTCCTCTGACAGGGGAGGATATGAGGATGGCTACACCTTC,CASSSSDRGGYEDGYTF
TRBD1,TRBJ1-2,-,TRBV6-5,TGTGCCAGCAGAAGCCAGGGGGCTCGCTATGGCTACACCTTC,CASRSQGARYGYTF
TRBD1,TRBJ2-7,few,TRBV10-3,TGTGCCATCAGTGAGTCGTGGGACAGGGACTACGAGCAGTACTTC,CAISESWDRDYEQYF
-,TRBJ2-7,-,TRBV4-1,TGCGCCAGCAGCCACCAACTCTTAGACAGGTTCAGCTCCTACGAGCAGTACTTC,CASSHQLLDRFSSYEQYF
-,TRBJ1-6,-,TRBV6-5,TGTGCCAGCAGCCACCCAGGGGCGACGGGGGAACCCCTCCACTTT,CASSHPGATGEPLHF
-,TRBJ2-2,-,TRBV27,TGTGCCAGCAGTTACGGACTTAACACCGGGGAGCTGTTTTTT,CASSYGLNTGELFF
-,TRBJ2-3,-,TRBV13,TGTGCCAGCAGGGCAGTAAATACGCAGTATTTT,CASRAVNTQYF